These 5 T cell receptor beta chains were sequenced from one sample in a study of blood T cell repertoires in COVID-19. Using immunoSEQ multiplex PCR, the repertoire was profiled, and TCRdb retains in-frame clones only, with some absent. The sample consists of a few hundred thousand clones, more than 75% of them appearing once. Source material: peripheral blood. The receptors come from a woman aged 30 to 39 with COVID-19, enrolled during active disease.

The chain is built from TRBV25-1 and TRBJ2-7; 12 bases line up with TRBD2. The germline gives CDR1 MGHDK, CDR2 SYGVNS. This CDR3 has 17 amino acids. V gave up 0 bases and J gave up 7 bases; unmatched junction bases: 10. The CDR3 spells CASSEYELAGGPGEQYF. CDR3 in DNA: TGTGCCAGCAGTGAATATGAGCTAGCGGGAGGGCCGGGGGAGCAGTACTTC.

This clone was seen once. The chain links TRBV2 to TRBJ2-5; the D gene is possibly TRBD1 (6 bases). This CDR3 is 15 amino acids long. Germline V gene lookup returns CDR1 SNHLY and CDR2 FYNNEI. The ends were cut back, 0 bases at V and 5 bases at J, with 13 bases in the middle. CDR3 nucleotides: TGTGCCAGCAGTGAAGCAAGGTCAGGGGCGGAGACCCAGTACTTC. Protein sequence: CASSEARSGAETQYF.

The chain recombines TRBV2 with TRBJ2-7, with D uncertain. The CDR3 has 12 residues. Trimming pared 4 bases from V and 2 bases from J, leaving 6 bases between. Germline CDR1 reads SNHLY; CDR2 reads FYNNEI. This chain's CDR3 is CASSGVAYEQYF. Written as DNA, the CDR3 is TGTGCCAGCAGTGGAGTTGCCTACGAGCAGTACTTC.

V gene TRBV5-6 combines with J gene TRBJ2-1; possibly TRBD2 for D (6 bases). The CDR3 runs to 18 residues. In germline, CDR1 is SGHDT, CDR2 YYEEEE. Trimming stripped 4 bases from V and 6 bases from J, with 26 bases between. The CDR3 region is CASSGLGRPTSTTNEQFF. The CDR3, as DNA: TGTGCCAGCAGCGGCCTCGGGAGACCCACATCAACCACCAATGAGCAGTTCTTC.

J is TRBJ2-2 and V is TRBV7-3, with 16 nucleotides matching TRBD2. CDR3 length equals 17 residues. V lost 4 bases to trimming and J lost 8 bases; unmatched junction nucleotides: 7. CDR1 is SGHTA and CDR2 is FQGTGA in the germline V gene. As DNA, the CDR3 is TGTGCCAGCAGCTCCGGGACTAGCGGGAGGGCCGATGGGGAGCTGTTTTTT. Translated, it gives CASSSGTSGRADGELFF.